This T cell receptor beta chain was found in a study of neurological immune-mediated disorders. Trimming stripped 3 bases from V and 2 bases from J, with 9 bases between. Germline assignment: CDR1 SGDLS and CDR2 YYNGEE. The CDR3 totals 14 residues. This clonotype was counted many times. Stated time point: technical triplicate 1. From the 5' RACE reads, TCRdb called clonotypes with MiXCR, one entry per CDR3 protein. This table holds 30,000 to 40,000 distinct CDR3 sequences, around 10% found once. Sequencing was performed on PBMCs. The TCR comes from a man in his 60s with HTLV-1-associated myelopathy (HAM/TSP). The J gene is TRBJ2-1, the V gene TRBV9, with D possibly TRBD2 on 6 matching bases. CDR3 nucleotides: TGTGCCAGCAGCGGTAGCGGACCCTACAATGAGCAGTTCTTC. Translation gives CASSGSGPYNEQFF. Together with reference TRBV9 and TRBJ2-1, the CDR3 gives the full variable domain: DSGVTQTPKHLITATGQRVTLRCSPRSGDLSVYWYQQSLDQGLQFLIQYYNGEERAKGNILERFSAQQFPDLHSELNLSSLELGDSALYFCASSGSGPYNEQFFGPGTRLTVL.